This record concerns one T cell receptor (beta chain) sequence. CDR3 length: 14 amino acids. In germline, CDR1 is SGHNT, CDR2 YYREEE (reference sequence). J gave up 4 bases and V 4 bases, and 6 bases lay outside the gene matches. The entry originates in a study of cytotoxic CD8 clonotypes in ibrutinib-treated CLL. Sequenced by immunoSEQ multiplex PCR; TCRdb stores in-frame clones only, minus some. The sample lists 65,000 to 95,000 clones, roughly 86% occurring once. The sequences come from PBMCs, collected before ibrutinib treatment. The rearrangement joins TRBV5-4 to TRBJ2-7; 9 bases map to TRBD2. The TCR was taken from a human donor with chronic lymphocytic leukemia. The CDR3, as DNA: TGTGCCAGCAGCCACACTAGCGGGCAGTACGAGCAGTACTTC. Translating it yields CASSHTSGQYEQYF.